A single sample is the source of the 20 T cell receptor beta chains below, sequenced in a study of cytotoxic CD8 clonotypes in ibrutinib-treated CLL. Clones were read by immunoSEQ multiplex PCR, and TCRdb kept only the in-frame ones, dropping some. Of 150,000 or so clones detected, about three quarters appear once; the ten largest clones hold 4.5% to 6%. The specimen was PBMCs, collected after 24 months of ibrutinib treatment. These receptors came from a human donor with chronic lymphocytic leukemia.

This clone came up many times. Other DNA sequences in this sample translate to the same CDR3. The V and J genes are TRBV6-6 and TRBJ2-2, with TRBD1 matching 7 bases. The J segment lost 0 bases and the V segment lost 11 bases, leaving 3 bases of the junction unmatched. Looked up from germline, CDR1 is MNHNY and CDR2 is SVGAGI (reference sequence). The CDR3 spans 13 residues. The CDR3 sequence: CASGTANTGELFF. In DNA, the CDR3 is TGTGCCTCCGGGACAGCGAACACCGGGGAGCTGTTTTTT.

J is TRBJ1-2 and V is TRBV6-5; D gene uncertain. The CDR3 contains 14 residues. Germline CDR1 MNHEY, CDR2 SVGAGI. V lost 6 bases, J lost 5 bases, and 16 bases lay in between. The chain's CDR3 is CASRLGPAGYGYTF. The DNA for the CDR3 is TGTGCCAGCAGACTAGGACCGGCAGGATATGGCTACACCTTC.

The rearrangement joins TRBV6-5 to TRBJ1-2, with 7 bases aligning to TRBD1. The junction had 5 bases not matched to a gene; V was cut back by 6 bases and J by 4 bases. The CDR3 has 13 amino acids. Looked up from germline, CDR1 is MNHEY and CDR2 is SVGAGI. Here the CDR3 DNA reads TGTGCCAGCAGACCTACAGGGGTCTATGGCTACACCTTC. Protein: CASRPTGVYGYTF.

Only a few counts were recorded for this clone. The chain has TRBV18 and TRBJ2-3, with 11 bases fitting TRBD2. The ends lost 0 bases at V and 1 base at J; junction bases unmatched: 0. CDR3 length: 16 residues. Germline V gene lookup returns CDR1 KGHSH and CDR2 LQKENI. CDR3 sequence: CASSPPSGGGTDTQYF. The CDR3 bases are TGTGCCAGCTCACCACCTAGCGGGGGGGGCACAGATACGCAGTATTTT.

CDR3 nucleotide sequence: TGTGCCAGCATCCCACCACAGGGGGCGAGGATGGGCACTGAAGCTTTCTTT. Protein product: CASIPPQGARMGTEAFF. The chain employs TRBV7-2 and TRBJ1-1; 9 bases are shared with TRBD1. The germline V gene has CDR1 SGHTA and CDR2 FQGNSA. V shed 7 bases, J shed 4 bases, and the junction held 16 bases outside the gene matches. The CDR3 has 17 residues. Based on the CDR3 plus reference TRBV7-2 and TRBJ1-1, the full variable domain is GAGVSQSPSNKVTEKGKDVELRCDPISGHTALYWYRQSLGQGLEFLIYFQGNSAPDKSGLPSDRFSAERTGGSVSTLTIQRTQQEDSAVYLCASIPPQGARMGTEAFFGQGTRLTVV.

This clone was found a few times. The chain recombines TRBV7-2 with TRBJ2-7, with 7 bases fitting TRBD2. The CDR3 consists of 15 residues. The junction had 7 bases not matched to a gene; V was cut back by 5 bases and J by 0 bases. CDR1 SGHTA and CDR2 FQGNSA come from the germline V gene. The CDR3 DNA reads as TGTGCCAGCAGCACCAGCGGGACCCTCTCCTACGAGCAGTACTTC. This gives the protein CASSTSGTLSYEQYF.

The chain carries TRBV7-3 and TRBJ2-7; either TRBD1 or TRBD2 may fit D (7 bases each). This CDR3 region has 14 residues. V lost 8 bases, J lost 4 bases, and 18 bases lay in between. The germline V gene encodes CDR1 SGHTA and CDR2 FQGTGA. CDR3 residues: CASARGGDGYEQYF. CDR3 sequence (DNA): TGTGCCAGCGCCAGGGGGGGCGATGGGTACGAGCAGTACTTC.

The chain is built from TRBV7-3 and TRBJ2-3; D not resolved. The ends were cut back, 4 bases at V and 4 bases at J, with 6 bases in the middle. The CDR3 totals 12 residues. Per the germline V gene, CDR1 is SGHTA and CDR2 is FQGTGA. The CDR3 spells CASSSAPDTQYF. The DNA for the CDR3 is TGTGCCAGCAGCTCGGCGCCAGATACGCAGTATTTT.

The chain carries TRBV5-1 and TRBJ2-5; tentatively, D is TRBD2 (6 bases). The V end was cut by 4 bases, the J end by 4 bases, with 17 bases between. The CDR3 length is 15 residues. Germline CDR1 is SGHRS and CDR2 is YFSETQ. Here the CDR3 reads CASSPMSSVGETQYF. CDR3 DNA: TGCGCCAGCAGCCCCATGTCTAGCGTGGGAGAGACCCAGTACTTC.

The J gene is TRBJ2-2, the V gene TRBV9; weak D call: TRBD1 (5 bases). V was pared by 0 bases and J by 2 bases, with 11 bases between. CDR1 SGDLS and CDR2 YYNGEE come from the germline V gene. This CDR3 contains 16 residues. The CDR3 DNA sequence: TGTGCCAGCAGCGTAGCGCACAGGATCAACACCGGGGAGCTGTTTTTT. Amino acid sequence: CASSVAHRINTGELFF.

The J gene is TRBJ1-1, the V gene TRBV10-1; D is undetermined. CDR1 is WNHNN and CDR2 is SYGVQD in the germline V gene (reference sequence). The CDR3 length is 14 residues. V dropped 0 bases and J dropped 4 bases, with 9 bases sitting between them. The CDR3 DNA reads TGCGCCAGCAGTGAGTCCGGCATCGGCACTGAAGCTTTCTTT. As protein: CASSESGIGTEAFF.

The chain couples TRBV10-3 to TRBJ1-5; 8 bases are shared with TRBD1. There are 14 residues in the CDR3. V was pared by 8 bases and J by 3 bases, with 6 bases of the junction left unmatched. CDR1 and CDR2 (germline): ENHRY, SYGVKD. The CDR3 DNA is TGTGCCATCTCCGGACAGGGATCCAATCAGCCCCAGCATTTT. It translates to CAISGQGSNQPQHF.

The J gene is TRBJ2-5, the V gene TRBV12-5, with D tentatively TRBD1 (6 bases). V gave up 2 bases and J gave up 5 bases, with 12 bases separating them. CDR1 is LGHNT, CDR2 FRNRAP, per germline. The CDR3 is made up of 14 amino acids. The CDR3 here is CASGLSRQEETQYF. The DNA for the CDR3 is TGTGCTAGTGGTTTGAGTCGACAGGAGGAGACCCAGTACTTC.

The chain combines TRBV7-8 with TRBJ2-2; perhaps D is TRBD1 or TRBD2 (5 bases each). The CDR3 sequence is 17 residues long. Germline CDR1 reads SGHVS; CDR2 reads FQNEAQ. Trimming cost V 4 bases and J 0 bases, with 15 bases left between them. The CDR3 is CASSSRPLGANTGELFF. For the CDR3, the DNA is TGTGCCAGCAGCTCCCGTCCCCTGGGGGCGAACACCGGGGAGCTGTTTTTT.

The V call is TRBV21-1, the J call TRBJ1-1; no DNA check was done on the table's D call, TRBD1. TRBV21-1 counts as a pseudogene. The CDR3 is 13 residues long. The CDR3 DNA follows: TGTGCCAGCAGCAGCAGGGCGAACACTGAAGCTTTCTTT. It yields the protein CASSSRANTEAFF.

The chain is built from TRBV6-5 and TRBJ1-4, with 8 bases aligning to TRBD1. The V segment lost 3 bases and the J segment 5 bases; nucleotides outside the gene matches: 2. Germline CDR1 MNHEY, CDR2 SVGAGI. There are 14 residues in the CDR3. In DNA form, the CDR3 reads TGTGCCAGCAGTTATGGACAGGGAAATGAAAAACTGTTTTTT. It codes for CASSYGQGNEKLFF.

The chain carries TRBV6-5 and TRBJ2-7, with D maybe TRBD2 (6 bases). The CDR3 extends over 14 amino acids. In germline, CDR1 is MNHEY, CDR2 SVGAGI. Trimming took 6 bases from V and 2 from J, leaving 14 bases between them. In DNA, the CDR3 is TGTGCCAGCAGACCCCTCGGGGGAACCTACGAGCAGTACTTC. It specifies CASRPLGGTYEQYF.

V gene TRBV4-1 combines with J gene TRBJ2-3, with D perhaps TRBD1 (5 bases). This CDR3 contains 15 residues. With 0 bases removed from V and 4 bases from J, the gap between germline ends came to 11 bases. Germline V gene sequence: CDR1 MGHRA, CDR2 YSYEKL. As DNA, the CDR3 is TGCGCCAGCAGCCAAGATGGGGCTAGACCAGATACGCAGTATTTT. Its protein product is CASSQDGARPDTQYF.

This rearrangement joins TRBV7-9 to TRBJ1-2; 9 bases match TRBD1. In germline, CDR1 is SEHNR, CDR2 FQNEAQ (reference sequence). The V and J ends lost 5 bases and 8 bases, in that order; junction bases with no gene match: 9. The CDR3 contains 14 residues. In DNA form, the CDR3 reads TGTGCCAGCAGCCCCGCCGGGACAGGGTACGGCTACACCTTC. Its protein is CASSPAGTGYGYTF.

The genes are TRBV27 and TRBJ2-7; no firm D call. V was shortened by 4 bases and J by 7 bases, with 14 bases between the two germline ends. Germline CDR1 MNHEY, CDR2 SMNVEV (reference sequence). This CDR3 spans 13 amino acids. CDR3 residues: CASSYYPGGEQYF. Here the CDR3 DNA reads TGTGCCAGCAGTTACTACCCGGGTGGGGAGCAGTACTTC.